This TCR beta chain appears in the sequencing data of a study of T cells after yellow fever vaccination. Trimming took off 6 bases at V and 0 bases at J, with 7 bases between the two ends. CDR1 is SGHRS, CDR2 YFSETQ, per germline. This CDR3 contains 13 residues. 5'RACE template switching produced TCR cDNA carrying a universal primer site and UMIs. TCRdb fed the 5' RACE reads into MiXCR, producing one record per CDR3 protein. In the table there are a few hundred thousand distinct CDR3 sequences, approximately 16% of which are singletons. The sequencing here drew on PBMCs, taken 5 to 6 days after the first yellow fever vaccination. This TCR was recovered from a man between 18 and 35 years old who received the YFV17D yellow fever vaccine. The chain combines TRBV5-1 with TRBJ2-1; no clear D. The DNA of the CDR3 is TGCGCCAGCACTGCGGACTCCTACAATGAGCAGTTCTTC. Amino acid sequence: CASTADSYNEQFF.